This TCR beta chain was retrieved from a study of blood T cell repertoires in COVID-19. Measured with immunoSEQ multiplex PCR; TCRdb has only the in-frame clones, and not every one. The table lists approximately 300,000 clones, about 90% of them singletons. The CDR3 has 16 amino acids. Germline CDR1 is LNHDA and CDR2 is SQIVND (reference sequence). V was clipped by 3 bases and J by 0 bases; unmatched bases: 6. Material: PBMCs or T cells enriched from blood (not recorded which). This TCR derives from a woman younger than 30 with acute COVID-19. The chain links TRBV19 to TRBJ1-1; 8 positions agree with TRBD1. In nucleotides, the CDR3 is TGTGCCAGTAGTATGACAGGGGCGGCGATGAACACTGAAGCTTTCTTT. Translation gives CASSMTGAAMNTEAFF.